The 7 T cell receptor beta chains presented below share a single source sample, sequenced in a study of human T cells and chemical hapten exposure. Using its own MiXCR run on the RACE reads, TCRdb lists one record per CDR3 protein. The profile covers under 95,000 distinct CDR3 sequences, with approximately 9.7% appearing a single time and around 2.8% taken by the ten largest. Sample time point: healthy volunteer bleed at 2 weeks. From whole blood left unfractionated, total RNA was extracted. The sequenced sample was whole blood. The receptors derive from a female donor in good health. Some clones in this sample may be carry-over from other donors' samples.

The table lists this clonotype with a few counts. The gene calls are TRBV29-1 and TRBJ1-4, with D perhaps TRBD1 (5 bases). The V end was cut by 3 bases, the J end by 7 bases, with 9 bases between. Germline CDR1 and CDR2: SQVTM and ANQGSEA. The CDR3 is made up of 12 amino acids. CDR3 sequence: CSVDLGGEKLFF. CDR3 bases: TGCAGCGTTGACTTGGGGGGTGAAAAACTGTTTTTT.

This clonotype has ten or more counts. V is TRBV28 and J is TRBJ2-3, with TRBD2 identical over 13 bases. CDR1 and CDR2 from the germline V gene are MDHEN and SYDVKM. The CDR3 runs 16 residues. V was pared by 5 bases and J by 1 base, with 3 bases of the junction left unmatched. The CDR3 loop is CASSRGTSGGTDTQYF. CDR3 in DNA: TGTGCCAGCAGTCGCGGGACTAGCGGGGGCACAGATACGCAGTATTTT.

This clonotype has ten or more counts. In DNA form, the CDR3 reads TGTGCCTGCTCTAAGAGCTCTGGAAACACCATATATTTT. Protein product: CACSKSSGNTIYF. The rearrangement joins TRBV6-1 to TRBJ1-3; no clear D gene. The CDR3 has 13 amino acids. Germline CDR1 MNHNS, CDR2 SASEGT. V was cut by 11 bases and J by 0 bases, with 11 bases left in between.

This clonotype was seen more than once but under ten times. V gene TRBV3-1 combines with J gene TRBJ2-1; 7 bases line up with TRBD2. The germline V gene has CDR1 LGHDT and CDR2 YNNKEL (reference sequence). The CDR3 totals 13 residues. The junction had 6 bases not matched to a gene; V was cut back by 1 base and J by 12 bases. CDR3 sequence reads: CASSQGDRGGQFF. The CDR3 coding sequence is TGTGCCAGCAGCCAAGGGGACCGCGGGGGGCAGTTCTTC.

This clonotype has ten or more counts. The chain uses TRBV7-9 and TRBJ2-2, with D hard to call. The CDR3 is 14 amino acids. Trimming pared 8 bases from V and 0 bases from J, leaving 10 bases between. Germline V CDR1 and CDR2: SEHNR, FQNEAQ (reference sequence). The CDR3 protein is CASFLQSNTGELFF. CDR3 nucleotide sequence: TGTGCCAGCTTCTTACAGTCGAACACCGGGGAGCTGTTTTTT.

At least ten counts were recorded for this clonotype. V gene TRBV2 combines with J gene TRBJ1-6, with 7 bases aligning to TRBD1. The CDR3 length is 15 residues. Losses at the gene ends were 3 bases for V and 10 bases for J; bases not matched to a gene: 9. Germline lookup yields CDR1 SNHLY and CDR2 FYNNEI. CDR3 amino acids: CASSDSGGGGSPLHF. The CDR3 nucleotides are TGTGCCAGCAGTGATAGTGGAGGGGGCGGCTCACCCCTCCACTTT.

This chain links TRBV11-2 with TRBJ2-1; D unresolved. V was clipped by 4 bases and J by 5 bases, with 18 bases between them. CDR1 SGHAT and CDR2 FQNNGV come from the germline V gene. This CDR3 has 16 amino acids. The CDR3 reads CASSSIKASRHNEQFF. The CDR3 DNA reads TGTGCCAGCAGCTCCATCAAAGCGTCACGCCACAATGAGCAGTTCTTC.